Below, 7 T cell receptor beta chains from the same sample are listed, as sequenced in a study of neurological immune-mediated disorders. Each CDR3 protein is one row after TCRdb ran MiXCR on the 5' RACE reads. The sample records over 65,000 distinct CDR3 sequences, about 9% being singletons. Sequencing used PBMCs. Source of these receptors: a man aged 50-60 years in good health.

This clonotype was counted at least ten times. The chain recombines TRBV18 with TRBJ1-6; D not resolved. CDR3 size: 14 residues. V dropped 2 bases and J dropped 4 bases, with 6 bases sitting between them. CDR1 and CDR2 (germline): KGHSH, LQKENI. The CDR3 DNA is TGTGCCAGCTCACCAAGGGAGTATAATTCACCCCTCCACTTT. Translated, it gives CASSPREYNSPLHF. Full variable domain (remainder filled in from reference TRBV18 and TRBJ1-6): NAGVMQNPRHLVRRRGQEARLRCSPMKGHSHVYWYRQLPEEGLKFMVYLQKENIIDESGMPKERFSAEFPKEGPSILRIQQVVRGDSAAYFCASSPREYNSPLHFGNGTRLTVT.

At least ten counts were recorded for this clonotype. The rearrangement links TRBV28 to TRBJ1-4, with D unresolved. V was trimmed by 3 bases and J by 10 bases, leaving 21 bases between them. CDR3 length: 16 residues. Germline CDR1 MDHEN, CDR2 SYDVKM. The chain's CDR3 is CASSFGGQKEKVKLFF. The CDR3 coding sequence is TGTGCCAGCAGTTTTGGCGGGCAGAAGGAGAAGGTAAAACTGTTTTTT.

This clonotype was detected many times. The V call is TRBV20-1, the J call TRBJ2-1; 10 bases line up with TRBD2. The CDR3 length is 14 residues. In germline, CDR1 is DFQATT, CDR2 SNEGSKA (reference sequence). Trimming removed 5 bases from V and 8 bases from J; junction bases left unmatched: 9. The CDR3 is CSADTSGILYEQFF. The CDR3 nucleotides are TGCAGTGCTGATACTAGCGGGATCCTGTATGAGCAGTTCTTC.

This clonotype was seen at least ten times. The chain combines TRBV7-7 with TRBJ2-5, with no clear D. Trimming removed 0 bases at V and 4 bases at J, with 12 bases between. The length of the CDR3 is 15 residues. CDR1 and CDR2 (germline): SSHAT, FNYEAQ (reference sequence). CDR3 loop: CASSLAHRQGETQYF. CDR3 coding DNA: TGTGCCAGCAGCTTAGCCCACAGACAAGGAGAGACCCAGTACTTC.

This clonotype has a count of ten or more. The rearrangement links TRBV6-6 to TRBJ2-3; 8 nucleotides match TRBD1. CDR3 length: 16 amino acids. The junction had 8 bases not matched to a gene; V was cut back by 6 bases and J by 0 bases. Germline CDR1 and CDR2: MNHNY and SVGAGI (reference sequence). CDR3: CASRPTGDPSTDTQYF. The DNA for the CDR3 is TGTGCCAGCAGACCGACAGGGGACCCTAGCACAGATACGCAGTATTTT.

This clonotype came up many times. The V and J genes are TRBV7-8 and TRBJ2-3; TRBD2 aligns across 9 bases. J was trimmed by 2 bases and V by 2 bases; bases with no gene match: 11. Germline V gives CDR1 SGHVS, CDR2 FQNEAQ. The CDR3 contains 18 residues. The CDR3 region is CASSLIPRLAGFTDTQYF. The CDR3 DNA sequence: TGTGCCAGCAGCTTAATCCCGCGGCTAGCGGGGTTCACAGATACGCAGTATTTT.

The chain links TRBV5-1 to TRBJ2-2; D gene unclear. Trimming cost V 2 bases and J 0 bases, with 11 bases left between them. Germline lookup yields CDR1 SGHRS and CDR2 YFSETQ. CDR3 length equals 16 residues. The CDR3 protein is CASSLIAGSNTGELFF. As DNA, the CDR3 is TGCGCCAGCAGCTTAATAGCTGGTTCGAACACCGGGGAGCTGTTTTTT. The full variable domain, completed using reference TRBV5-1 and TRBJ2-2, is KAGVTQTPRYLIKTRGQQVTLSCSPISGHRSVSWYQQTPGQGLQFLFEYFSETQRNKGNFPGRFSGRQFSNSRSEMNVSTLELGDSALYLCASSLIAGSNTGELFFGEGSRLTVL.